A selection of T cell receptor beta chains follows, all from one sample in a study of read filtering for tumor transcriptome and immune sequencing. TCRdb re-called the reads through MiXCR, storing one row per CDR3 protein. This sample has tens of thousands of distinct CDR3 sequences, with under 15% found just once. The sequenced sample was a population of CD138-negative cells sorted from bone marrow. The receptors stem from a donor at least 40 years old with multiple myeloma. Both conserved end residues are part of each CDR3. Each record gives: V gene, clone size, CDR3 length, J gene, D gene, CDR3 protein, CDR3 DNA. The D gene is left open where the match is weak. Size tells how often a clone was seen (once, few, many) or the class of an expanded clone, and some rows leave it out.

V gene: TRBV7-7
clone size: many
CDR3 length: 14
J gene: TRBJ2-3
D gene: -
CDR3 protein: CASSSGGAADTQYF
CDR3 DNA: TGTGCCAGCAGCTCTGGTGGGGCGGCAGATACGCAGTATTTT

V gene: TRBV7-9
clone size: many
CDR3 length: 16
J gene: TRBJ2-1
D gene: -
CDR3 protein: CASSFRGIGSYNEQFF
CDR3 DNA: TGTGCCAGCAGCTTTCGAGGGATAGGGTCCTACAATGAGCAGTTCTTC

V gene: TRBV7-2
clone size: -
CDR3 length: 16
J gene: TRBJ2-7
D gene: -
CDR3 protein: CASSGQRDYPSYEQYF
CDR3 DNA: TGTGCCAGCAGCGGACAAAGGGATTACCCCTCCTACGAGCAGTACTTC

V gene: TRBV28
clone size: -
CDR3 length: 18
J gene: TRBJ2-1
D gene: TRBD2
CDR3 protein: CAGPPTPGASGRVNEQSF
CDR3 DNA: TGTGCCGGCCCTCCAACACCCGGGGCTAGCGGGAGGGTTAATGAGCAGTCCTTC

V gene: TRBV5-1
clone size: many
CDR3 length: 16
J gene: TRBJ2-4
D gene: -
CDR3 protein: CASSSGQPGAKNIQYF
CDR3 DNA: TGCGCCAGCAGCTCTGGACAGCCTGGGGCCAAAAACATTCAGTACTTC

V gene: TRBV6-1
clone size: many
CDR3 length: 14
J gene: TRBJ2-3
D gene: -
CDR3 protein: CASSEPGGPDTQYF
CDR3 DNA: TGTGCCAGCAGTGAACCTGGGGGGCCAGATACGCAGTATTTT

V gene: TRBV7-3
clone size: -
CDR3 length: 15
J gene: TRBJ1-3
D gene: TRBD1
CDR3 protein: CASSLMGTGVNTIYF
CDR3 DNA: TGTGCCAGCAGCTTAATGGGGACAGGGGTAAACACCATATATTTT

V gene: TRBV6-1
clone size: -
CDR3 length: 15
J gene: TRBJ2-2
D gene: TRBD1
CDR3 protein: CASTLGQGNTGKLFF
CDR3 DNA: TGTGCCAGCACCTTGGGACAGGGAAACACCGGGAAGCTGTTTTTT

V gene: TRBV28
clone size: many
CDR3 length: 15
J gene: TRBJ2-7
D gene: -
CDR3 protein: CASSQAGITYYEQYF
CDR3 DNA: TGTGCCAGCAGCCAGGCCGGGATAACATACTACGAGCAGTACTTC

V gene: TRBV4-1
clone size: many
CDR3 length: 16
J gene: TRBJ2-1
D gene: TRBD2
CDR3 protein: CASSQGGGRAGGEQFF
CDR3 DNA: TGCGCCAGCAGCCAAGGGGGCGGGAGGGCCGGCGGTGAGCAGTTCTTC

V gene: TRBV7-6
clone size: once
CDR3 length: 13
J gene: TRBJ2-7
D gene: -
CDR3 protein: CASSPWSFYEQDF
CDR3 DNA: TGTGCCAGCAGCCCCTGGAGTTTCTACGAGCAGGACTTC

V gene: TRBV3-1
clone size: many
CDR3 length: 18
J gene: TRBJ2-7
D gene: TRBD1
CDR3 protein: CASSQEVWGQDFSYEQYF
CDR3 DNA: TGTGCCAGCAGCCAAGAAGTTTGGGGACAGGATTTCTCCTACGAGCAGTACTTC

V gene: TRBV20-1
clone size: many
CDR3 length: 19
J gene: TRBJ1-5
D gene: TRBD1
CDR3 protein: CSARPITGQGAGSNQPQHF
CDR3 DNA: TGCAGTGCTAGACCTATCACGGGACAGGGGGCAGGGAGCAATCAGCCCCAGCATTTT

V gene: TRBV12-3/TRBV12-4
clone size: many
CDR3 length: 13
J gene: TRBJ1-1
D gene: -
CDR3 protein: CASSLDVNTEAFF
CDR3 DNA: TGTGCCAGCAGTTTGGACGTCAACACTGAAGCTTTCTTT

V gene: TRBV3-1
clone size: once
CDR3 length: 17
J gene: TRBJ2-6
D gene: TRBD1
CDR3 protein: CASSQAGGASGANVLTF
CDR3 DNA: TGTGCCAGCAGCCAAGCAGGGGGCGCGTCTGGGGCCAACGTCCTGACTTTC

V gene: TRBV30
clone size: few
CDR3 length: 13
J gene: TRBJ2-5
D gene: -
CDR3 protein: CAWSRGNQETQYF
CDR3 DNA: TGTGCCTGGAGCAGGGGAAACCAAGAGACCCAGTACTTC

V gene: TRBV18
clone size: many
CDR3 length: 11
J gene: TRBJ1-1
D gene: TRBD1
CDR3 protein: CASSAQGGAFF
CDR3 DNA: TGTGCCAGCTCAGCACAGGGGGGAGCTTTCTTT

V gene: TRBV7-9
clone size: many
CDR3 length: 13
J gene: TRBJ1-1
D gene: -
CDR3 protein: CASLGTMDLEAFF
CDR3 DNA: TGTGCCAGCCTAGGGACGATGGACCTTGAAGCTTTCTTT

V gene: TRBV7-2
clone size: -
CDR3 length: 15
J gene: TRBJ1-1
D gene: TRBD1
CDR3 protein: CASRNKQGAGTEAFF
CDR3 DNA: TGTGCCAGCAGAAATAAGCAGGGGGCAGGCACTGAAGCTTTCTTT

V gene: TRBV3-2
clone size: many
CDR3 length: 17
J gene: TRBJ2-1
D gene: -
CDR3 protein: CASSPQRLAGVSNEQFF
CDR3 DNA: TGTGCCAGCAGCCCGCAACGACTAGCGGGAGTTTCGAATGAGCAGTTCTTC

V gene: TRBV20-1
clone size: many
CDR3 length: 13
J gene: TRBJ2-5
D gene: TRBD1
CDR3 protein: CSASTGGIETQYF
CDR3 DNA: TGCAGTGCCTCGACAGGGGGCATTGAGACCCAGTACTTC

V gene: TRBV6-6
clone size: many
CDR3 length: 16
J gene: TRBJ2-1
D gene: TRBD2
CDR3 protein: CASSSWSSGAYNEQFF
CDR3 DNA: TGTGCCAGCAGTTCCTGGTCTAGCGGGGCCTACAATGAGCAGTTCTTC

V gene: TRBV12-3/TRBV12-4
clone size: many
CDR3 length: 12
J gene: TRBJ2-5
D gene: TRBD2
CDR3 protein: CASSSGRETQYF
CDR3 DNA: TGTGCCAGCAGTAGCGGGAGGGAGACCCAGTACTTC

V gene: TRBV12-3/TRBV12-4
clone size: many
CDR3 length: 14
J gene: TRBJ2-1
D gene: -
CDR3 protein: CASSFARSDNEQFF
CDR3 DNA: TGTGCCAGCAGTTTCGCCAGGTCGGACAATGAGCAGTTCTTC

V gene: TRBV15
clone size: -
CDR3 length: 15
J gene: TRBJ1-6
D gene: -
CDR3 protein: CATSRDGQYKSPLHF
CDR3 DNA: TGTGCCACCAGCAGAGACGGACAGTATAAATCACCCCTCCACTTT

V gene: TRBV12-3/TRBV12-4
clone size: many
CDR3 length: 15
J gene: TRBJ1-2
D gene: -
CDR3 protein: CASSWDIHSNYGYTF
CDR3 DNA: TGTGCCAGCAGTTGGGACATTCACTCTAACTATGGCTACACCTTC

V gene: TRBV18
clone size: -
CDR3 length: 13
J gene: TRBJ2-7
D gene: -
CDR3 protein: CASSPGTAYEQYF
CDR3 DNA: TGTGCCAGCTCACCTGGCACAGCCTACGAGCAGTACTTC

V gene: TRBV10-3
clone size: many
CDR3 length: 18
J gene: TRBJ2-1
D gene: TRBD2
CDR3 protein: CAISIAGRALSSYNEQFF
CDR3 DNA: TGTGCCATCAGTATAGCGGGCAGGGCGCTGAGCTCCTACAATGAGCAGTTCTTC

V gene: TRBV11-2
clone size: few
CDR3 length: 20
J gene: TRBJ2-1
D gene: -
CDR3 protein: CASSPQATLYGLPAYNEQFF
CDR3 DNA: TGTGCCAGCAGTCCCCAGGCTACACTTTACGGCCTACCTGCCTACAATGAGCAGTTCTTC

V gene: TRBV6-5
clone size: many
CDR3 length: 21
J gene: TRBJ2-7
D gene: TRBD2
CDR3 protein: CASSYTAPGLAGGGSSYEQYF
CDR3 DNA: TGTGCCAGCAGTTACACTGCGCCTGGACTAGCGGGAGGAGGAAGCTCCTACGAGCAGTACTTC